This T cell receptor beta chain was sequenced in a study of blood T cell repertoires in COVID-19 (dated by TCRdb to 2020 to 2021). For context, the study as a whole: Samples from collaborators originated in the United States, Italy and Spain and spanned both the acute and convalescent phases of COVID-19. The samples were drawn from two sources: the first 160 participants of the ongoing ImmuneRACE study, and over 1,000 subjects contributed by 6 global collaborators. The prospective study material was composed of cDNA or gDNA derived from T cells, B-cell-depleted T cells, or PBMCs. HLA class I and class II types, where available, came from metadata supplied by the sample provider rather than from assay-based typing. Nearly every sample came with metadata listing a de-identified subject ID, COVID-19 status, age in years and sex. The dataset comprised deeply sampled blood TCRbeta repertoires from subjects exposed to, actively infected with, or recovered from COVID-19. The repertoires were released in a freely available public database meant as a resource for research on the immune response to SARS-CoV-2. The investigation overall reported the following: The quantity of clinical and demographic metadata differed by source and by participant and was supplied without curation.

Of note for this clone: Its specific antigen is unknown. It has no much larger one-base neighbor in the sample; base qualities were not kept.

Each collaborating institution followed its own protocols to collect whole blood in K2EDTA tubes. For TCRbeta analysis, collaborators shipped samples as frozen whole blood, isolated PBMCs, or DNA extracted from either of those sample types. Via the germline V gene (reference sequence), CDR1 is GTSNPN and CDR2 SVGIG. V is cut back by 1 base and J by 3 bases, with 3 bases in the junction unmatched. The CDR3 measures 13 amino acids from cysteine to phenylalanine. Only the CDR3 portion is preserved as DNA: 39 bases, with reading frame beginning at the first base. The immunoSEQ Assay, a bias-controlled multiplex PCR, was used to amplify TCRbeta CDR3 regions from genomic DNA. For the original study's pipeline: The number of nucleated cells in each sample was estimated by amplification of reference gene primers within the assay. To quantify the absolute abundance of each unique TCRbeta CDR3 rearrangement, sequence reads were collapsed and filtered. Productive Simpson clonality was computed per sample as the square root of Simpson's diversity index over productive rearrangements. Entries here come from immuneACCESS through TCRdb and include only in-frame sequences with V and J called. Some clones fail to appear in such tables; in the studies checked, an unresolved V gene covers under half of the shortfall, and the cause of the remainder is unknown. The V and J calls and clone size are taken from that table; D and trimming were inferred from the DNA. The sample profile shows 130,000 to 150,000 clones; about 90% of them were found once. The ten largest clonotypes hold under 3% of the sample.

The sequence is built from TRBV30 and TRBJ2-7; 7 bases in the middle match TRBD2. The sequenced material came from peripheral blood. This clonotype originated in a human donor in a cohort sampled during active COVID-19. The CDR3 loop reads CAWSAGGRYEQYF. The DNA sequence is as follows: TGTGCCTGGAGTGCGGGGGGTCGCTACGAGCAGTACTTC.